The 14 T cell receptor beta chains in this list originate from one sample, sequenced in a study of cytomegalovirus exposure and HLA in healthy donors. In the PCR, 60 Vbeta and 13 Jbeta primers were used. Measured with immunoSEQ multiplex PCR; TCRdb has only the in-frame clones, and not every one. The table has about 140,000 clones, approximately 60% seen once; the top ten hold about 1.5%. Source material: PBMCs. The receptors shown here come from a human donor in good health.

Written as DNA, the CDR3 is TGTGCCATCAGCTCAGGGTCCCAGGGATTCTTC. Translated, it gives CAISSGSQGFF. The chain links TRBV10-3 to TRBJ2-1, with D possibly matching TRBD1 (5 bases). Trimming removed 6 bases at V and 16 bases at J, with 16 bases between. Germline CDR1 is ENHRY and CDR2 is SYGVKD. This CDR3 is built from 11 residues.

The chain employs TRBV5-1 and TRBJ2-5; perhaps TRBD1 as D (6 bases). Germline lookup yields CDR1 SGHRS and CDR2 YFSETQ. V was cut by 0 bases and J by 3 bases, with 12 bases left in between. The CDR3 has 15 amino acids. Here the CDR3 reads CASSLETGTKETQYF. The CDR3 DNA is TGCGCCAGCAGCTTGGAGACAGGAACCAAAGAGACCCAGTACTTC.

The chain links TRBV4-1 to TRBJ2-1, with a weak D call TRBD2 (5 bases). The CDR3 is 16 amino acids. The V gene's germline CDR1 is MGHRA and CDR2 YSYEKL. V was trimmed by 2 bases and J by 2 bases, leaving 13 bases between them. The chain's CDR3 is CASSQQERRPYNEQFF. DNA for the CDR3: TGCGCCAGCAGCCAACAGGAGCGGAGGCCCTACAATGAGCAGTTCTTC.

V is TRBV2 and J is TRBJ1-1; D is unclear. This CDR3 contains 13 residues. Germline CDR1 SNHLY, CDR2 FYNNEI. V shed 7 bases and J shed 3 bases, with 12 bases lying between them. The CDR3 DNA reads TGTGCCAGCATGAAGGAGAGGGACACTGAAGCTTTCTTT. Protein product: CASMKERDTEAFF.

The CDR3 nucleotides read TGTGCCAGCAGCTTAGGTTCCAGAGCCAACGTCCTGACTTTC. It codes for CASSLGSRANVLTF. The rearrangement links TRBV7-8 to TRBJ2-6; D gene unclear. The V and J ends lost 1 base and 7 bases respectively, with 8 bases between them. The CDR3 sequence is 14 residues long. Germline V gene sequence: CDR1 SGHVS, CDR2 FQNEAQ.

V usage is TRBV5-1 and J usage is TRBJ1-4, with a tentative D call TRBD1 (6 bases). CDR1 is SGHRS, CDR2 YFSETQ, per germline. The CDR3 has 15 residues. V lost 2 bases to trimming and J lost 0 bases, with 8 bases between them. CDR3 DNA: TGCGCCAGCAGCTTCCGGGACACAACTAATGAAAAACTGTTTTTT. Its protein is CASSFRDTTNEKLFF.

This chain uses TRBV7-8 with TRBJ2-2; no clear D gene. Germline V lookup: CDR1 SGHVS, CDR2 FQNEAQ. The CDR3 runs 14 residues. V shed 3 bases and J shed 1 base, with 6 bases lying between them. For the CDR3, the DNA is TGTGCCAGCAGCTTGGGCAGGAACACCGGGGAGCTGTTTTTT. This codes for CASSLGRNTGELFF.

A remark on this clone: An end of the junction differs from the germline gene, which may be a read error. The V call is TRBV5-1, the J call TRBJ1-6; the D gene is possibly TRBD1 (6 bases). Germline-derived CDR1 and CDR2 are SGHRS and YFSETQ. This CDR3 comprises 14 residues. DNA of the CDR3: TGCGCCAGCAGCTTGGATGGGGGCCATTCACCCCTCTACTTT. It is translated as CASSLDGGHSPLYF.

The chain combines TRBV6-4 with TRBJ1-2, with TRBD1 as a possible D gene (6 bases). The CDR3 is made up of 15 amino acids. Germline values: CDR1 MRHNA, CDR2 SNTAGT. Between the trimmed V and J ends, which lost 9 bases and 3 bases, there was a span of 20 bases. The DNA for the CDR3 is TGTGCCAGTGGGGTACAGGGACCTCTGGACTATGGCTACACCTTC. Its protein product is CASGVQGPLDYGYTF.

The rearrangement links TRBV27 to TRBJ2-7; 11 bases are a match to TRBD1. CDR3 length: 13 residues. J gave up 3 bases and V 6 bases, and 1 base lay outside the gene matches. Germline V lookup: CDR1 MNHEY, CDR2 SMNVEV (reference sequence). CDR3 in DNA: TGTGCCAGCAGGGGACAGGGGGGCTACGAGCAGTACTTC. Amino acids: CASRGQGGYEQYF.

J is TRBJ1-2 and V is TRBV14; the D gene is possibly TRBD1 (6 bases). Germline values: CDR1 SGHDN, CDR2 FVKESK. The CDR3 is 13 residues long. Between the trimmed V and J ends, which lost 4 bases and 8 bases, there was a span of 14 bases. The CDR3 protein is CASSPPGTPGYTF. Here the CDR3 DNA reads TGTGCCAGCAGCCCCCCCGGGACACCAGGCTACACCTTC. Drawing the rest from reference TRBV14 and TRBJ1-2, the complete variable domain is EAGVTQFPSHSVIEKGQTVTLRCDPISGHDNLYWYRRVMGKEIKFLLHFVKESKQDESGMPNNRFLAERTGGTYSTLKVQPAELEDSGVYFCASSPPGTPGYTFGSGTRLTVV.

This clone has a handful of counts. This sample includes further DNA sequences coding for the same CDR3. The V and J genes are TRBV9 and TRBJ2-5; D gene unclear. In germline, CDR1 is SGDLS, CDR2 YYNGEE. V lost 0 bases and J lost 2, with 5 bases in between. This CDR3 comprises 13 residues. CDR3 nucleotide sequence: TGTGCCAGCAGCGTAGCGCAGCAAGAGACCCAGTACTTC. Protein product: CASSVAQQETQYF.

CDR3 coding DNA: TGCGCCAGCAGCCAGGAGACAGGTTACGAGCAGTACTTC. As protein: CASSQETGYEQYF. The V and J genes are TRBV4-3 and TRBJ2-7; D is possibly TRBD1 (6 bases). This CDR3 is 13 amino acids long. CDR1 is LGHNA, CDR2 YSLEER, per germline. V was shortened by 3 bases and J by 4 bases, with 10 bases between the two germline ends.

The rearrangement uses TRBV7-9 and TRBJ2-3, with 8 bases identical to TRBD2. From germline, CDR1 is SEHNR and CDR2 FQNEAQ (reference sequence). The CDR3 is 16 residues long. The V segment lost 0 bases and the J segment 4 bases; nucleotides outside the gene matches: 6. The CDR3 spells CASSLATAGVSDTQYF. The CDR3 nucleotides read TGTGCCAGCAGCTTAGCGACAGCGGGAGTCTCAGATACGCAGTATTTT.